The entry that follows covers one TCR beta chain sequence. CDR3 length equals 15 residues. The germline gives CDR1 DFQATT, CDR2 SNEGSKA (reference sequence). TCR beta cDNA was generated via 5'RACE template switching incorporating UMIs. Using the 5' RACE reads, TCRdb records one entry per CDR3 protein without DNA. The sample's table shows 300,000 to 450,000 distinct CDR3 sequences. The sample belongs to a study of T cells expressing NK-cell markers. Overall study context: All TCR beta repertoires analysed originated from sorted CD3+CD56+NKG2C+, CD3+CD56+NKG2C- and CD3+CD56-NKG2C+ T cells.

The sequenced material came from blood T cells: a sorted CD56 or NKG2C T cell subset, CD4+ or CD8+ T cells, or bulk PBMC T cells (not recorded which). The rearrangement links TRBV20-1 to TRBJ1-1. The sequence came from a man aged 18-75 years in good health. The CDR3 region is CSAREGWRGNTEAFF.